This T cell receptor beta chain was identified in a study of blood T cell repertoires in COVID-19. Study-wide context: Sites in the United States, Italy and Spain provided acute and convalescent COVID-19 samples. The cDNA or gDNA used as material had been derived from T cells, B-cell-depleted T cells, or PBMCs.

Authors' methods: It was from reference gene primer amplification that nucleated cell counts were estimated. Sequencing used immunoSEQ multiplex PCR; TCRdb keeps in-frame clones, though not all of them. V and J calls and clone size are copied from that table; D and trimming were computed from the DNA. Of 200,000 to 300,000 clones in the sample, approximately 84% are singletons; the top ten hold less than 4.5%. After removal of 2 bases from V and 8 bases from J, the junction contained 8 bases not matched to a gene. Germline CDR1 LNHDA, CDR2 SQIVND (reference sequence). The CDR3 length is 14 residues. Sequenced sample: peripheral blood. This receptor was obtained from a man in his forties or fifties with acute or convalescent COVID-19. V usage is TRBV19 and J usage is TRBJ1-2; 7 bases match TRBD1. CDR3 bases: TGTGCCAGTAGTATATTGAAGGGGGCGAGGGGCTACACCTTC. This codes for CASSILKGARGYTF.